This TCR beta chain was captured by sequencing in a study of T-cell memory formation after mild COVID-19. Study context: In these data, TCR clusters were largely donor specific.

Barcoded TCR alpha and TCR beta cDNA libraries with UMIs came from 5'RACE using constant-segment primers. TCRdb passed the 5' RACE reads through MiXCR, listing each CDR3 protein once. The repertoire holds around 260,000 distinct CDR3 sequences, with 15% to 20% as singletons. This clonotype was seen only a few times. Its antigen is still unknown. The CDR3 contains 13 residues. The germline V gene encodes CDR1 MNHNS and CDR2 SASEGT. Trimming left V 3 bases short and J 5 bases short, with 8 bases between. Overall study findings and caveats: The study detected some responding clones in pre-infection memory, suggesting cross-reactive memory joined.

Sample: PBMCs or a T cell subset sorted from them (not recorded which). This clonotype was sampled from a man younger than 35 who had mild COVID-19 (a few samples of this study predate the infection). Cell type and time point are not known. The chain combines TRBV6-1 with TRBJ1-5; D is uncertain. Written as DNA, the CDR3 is TGTGCCAGCAGTGATCCCCTTTATCAGCCCCAGCATTTT. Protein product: CASSDPLYQPQHF.